This T cell receptor beta chain was sequenced for a study of identical twins. General study results and limits: Excess twin sharing in beta out-of-frame sequences was weaker. The more abundant beta clonotypes in cord blood had fewer insertions, and memory repertoires did not show this. These conclusions were based on statistical analysis (cross-sectional, not following the same donors).

Germline V lookup: CDR1 SGHTA, CDR2 FQGNSA. Deletions cut 0 bases from V and 0 bases from J, with 11 bases between. The CDR3 totals 17 residues. TCRdb independently ran MiXCR on the 5' RACE reads; one entry per CDR3 protein. The table has roughly 1.6 million distinct CDR3 sequences, under 35% seen once. In the case of this clonotype: Its matching antigen is unknown.

The TCR comes from a newborn girl in good health. The rearrangement links TRBV7-2 to TRBJ1-4; D not resolved. Sequenced sample: cord blood. Written as DNA, the CDR3 is TGTGCCAGCAGCTTAGCGGGGAGGAGCACAACTAATGAAAAACTGTTTTTT. Its translation: CASSLAGRSTTNEKLFF.